Sequencing of this TCR beta chain was carried out in a study of cytomegalovirus exposure and HLA in healthy donors (dated by TCRdb to 2016 to 2017). Regarding the study in general: According to an earlier analysis of around 600 of the donors, roughly 180 million T cells yielded 100 million or so unique TCR beta sequences and 276 Gb of sequence data. An early release that covered some 640 HLA-typed donors contained approximately 290 gigabases of sequencing data and tens of millions of unique TCR sequences. Of the roughly 400 genotyped donors, about 84% fell in the genetic ancestry cluster associated with self-reported Caucasian donors. The aim of the study was to test whether cataloging public T cell receptors could identify signatures of past pathogen exposure. The study used immunosequencing to profile the T cell repertoires of about 670 subjects and linked those repertoires to cytomegalovirus serostatus. Besides the first cohort of more than 650 subjects, a separate validation cohort made up of roughly 120 different subjects was used. The study combined high-throughput TCR immunosequencing, statistical association of individual TCRs with disease status, and machine learning to predict cytomegalovirus infection status. In a later analysis, previously published TCR beta repertoires from hundreds of donors were re-analyzed and high-resolution HLA genotyping was added so that TCR occurrence patterns could be studied. The later analysis used no new phenotypic data to find candidate immune exposures, relying instead on TCR beta sequences and their occurrence across donors. An earlier analysis of several hundred of the donors applied high-throughput TCR beta sequencing to assess whether each TCR beta V gene segment acted as functional or pseudogenic. Donor age, sex, ethnicity and CMV serostatus were collected together with the repertoire data. A later genetic analysis took genome-wide SNP genotypes for about 65% of the 666 donors and used that subset as a discovery cohort. Every repertoire in the discovery cohort had been generated on one and the same sequencing platform. Both class I and class II loci were covered by HLA typing, at four-digit resolution. The number of typed donors differed by locus: roughly 620-640 for A, B, C, DRB1 and DQB1; some 500 for DQA1; about 600 for DPA1; and 400 to 480 for DPB1. Because of strong linkage in the cohort, four to six DR-DQ haplotypes were treated as single units for association and clustering. Among about 360 genotyped donors of the cohort, an average of 235,054 unique TCR beta nucleotide sequences were sequenced per donor, roughly 20% of them non-productive. Broad study findings and their caveats: Most CMV-associated TCR beta chains appeared to be HLA-restricted in a later analysis, and the HLA associations seemed to be driven largely by CMV exposure. The authors suggested that the approach could potentially be generalized to other disease states and immunological phenotypes. Cytomegalovirus status was reported to be diagnosed by the classifier with high specificity and sensitivity in both the original and validation cohorts. A later analysis found that HLA-associated TCR beta chains were more clonally expanded and had lower generation probabilities than equally common non-associated chains. Because counts were too low, about 18 rarely observed V segments, including chromosome 9 orphons, were excluded from the earlier analysis of roughly 580 of the donors. According to a later genetic analysis, donors in an Asian-associated ancestry cluster had fewer N-insertions in productive TCRs than the approximately 670-donor mean. When HLA alleles, especially DR and DQ, strongly co-occurred, attributing TCR associations to individual alleles was difficult. At a false discovery rate of 0.05, a later analysis linked 15,000 to 20,000 TCR beta sequences to specific HLA alleles. Correlated functional status among segregating V segments might reflect linkage disequilibrium, but an unknown experimental factor could not be ruled out. The only immune exposure information available for the cohort was CMV serostatus. A group of highly shared sequence variants was considered likely to be a technical artifact of the sequencing pipeline. A total of some 180 TCR beta chains were listed by the study as associated with cytomegalovirus. In a later analysis, the rate of TCR association differed among HLA loci, with DRB1 alleles having the most associated TCRs and HLA-C alleles having the fewest. Only TCR beta chains were sequenced in this cohort, and the absence of alpha or paired-chain data limited detectable features. Because some donors lacked HLA typing at each locus, the association tests relied only on the typed subset. A further reported finding was that TCR beta sequences accurately predicted the HLA-A and HLA-B alleles for most subjects in the first cohort. According to a later analysis, parvovirus B19, influenza, CMV and Epstein-Barr virus appeared linked to several top co-occurrence clusters. Some IMGT-functional V segments, including TRBV6-2 and TRBV6-3, could not be distinguished by the 87-base-pair reads and were therefore excluded. A few of the identified cytomegalovirus-associated TCR beta chains were confirmed in vitro to be specific for cytomegalovirus antigens. In an earlier analysis of about 600 of the donors, most TCR beta V segments appeared in productive rearrangements about 90% or about 30% of the time, broadly matching IMGT annotations. V-gene and J-gene trimming of TCR beta chains was associated with a missense DCLRE1C variant in a later genetic analysis, and the association was replicated in an independent cohort. Roughly uniform sequencing depth across donors was assumed in presence/absence analyses, although this assumption may not hold. Most TCR sequences were observed very rarely across donors, whereas some public TCRs were present in many individuals.

The table lists this clone with a few counts. What this receptor recognizes is not known. Base qualities are not at hand, and no much larger clone is one base apart. Receptor libraries were prepared by the immunoSEQ multiplex PCR assay. For the multiplex PCR, a mixture combining 60 forward primers for TCR Vbeta segments and 13 reverse primers for TCR Jbeta segments was used. Amplification of the CDR3 region of rearranged TCR beta genes was performed with a multiplex PCR assay on genomic DNA. On the Illumina HiSeq System, the amplified TCR beta libraries were sequenced as 87-base-pair reads. The source study handled its data this way. A later analysis tallied 75 million to 95 million unique TCR beta chains across the 666 repertoires, and some 12 million of those chains were shared by two or more donors. To remove PCR and sequencing errors, raw reads were error-corrected and collapsed into unique sequences using a nearest-neighbor algorithm that merged closely related sequences. CDR3 sequences were aligned to IMGT reference sequences to assign V, D and J gene segments. For a sequence to be retained, a match of at least six nucleotides to both a V gene segment and a J gene segment was required. A rearrangement was called productive if the CDR3 had no stop codons and remained in frame with V and J, and every other rearrangement was called non-productive. Following IMGT convention, CDR3 was defined as the stretch from the second conserved V-encoded cysteine to the conserved J-encoded phenylalanine. In an earlier analysis of 500 to 650 of the donors, sequences lacking an unambiguous match to a single V gene segment were excluded. In an earlier analysis of some 590 of the donors, a V segment was called functional when productive rearrangements were above 56.7%, and segregating when the standard deviation between donors exceeded 5%. A statistical classification framework was built for diagnosing cytomegalovirus status from the catalog of TCR beta chain sequences. A later analysis assigned V and J genes by comparing TCR nucleotide sequences with IMGT/GENE-DB human TR gene sequences. Using the TCRdist pipeline, a later analysis assigned CDR3 sequences along with most-parsimonious VDJ recombination scenarios. A later analysis defined each TCR beta chain by its CDR3 amino acid sequence plus V-gene family, and excluded reads lacking a unique V-gene family. In a later analysis, 500 to 700 highly shared, low-generation-probability nucleotide sequences were removed to address suspected cross-contamination and a sequencing artifact. A later analysis calculated a clonal expansion index for each public chain from normalized within-repertoire ranks of inferred template counts. In a later analysis, generation probabilities were computed with a VDJ recombination model fitted to out-of-frame rearrangements, and the resulting probabilities were checked against IGoR. In a later analysis, TCR-TCR, TCR-HLA and TCR-CMV co-occurrence was scored with hypergeometric tests, and a repertoire-size bias correction was applied to TCR pairs. False discovery rates were estimated in a later analysis by permuting HLA or CMV assignments 20 times. In a later analysis, co-occurring TCRs were grouped with DBSCAN, and TCRdist sequence similarity was added when clustering was performed within HLA-allele-positive subsets. For co-occurrence clustering, repertoires with fewer than 30,000 or more than 120,000 public chains were excluded, along with about five repertoires with anomalous nucleotide sharing. The immuneACCESS repertoire file appears here via TCRdb, limited to in-frame rearrangements. These files lack a portion of the clones; in checked studies, under half of the deficit traces to unresolved V genes, and the cause of the others is not known. V and J calls and clone size are copied from that table; D and trimming were computed from the DNA. Present in this sample are some 120,000 clones, 8% to 9.5% of which were seen just once. The leading ten clones occupy 5.5% of the sample.

The germline V and J ends show losses of 5 bases and 6 bases respectively, and no gene match explains 4 bases of the junction. The CDR3 holds 14 amino acids from the cysteine to the phenylalanine. Only the CDR3 region is kept as DNA, spanning 42 bases read in frame from base 1. CDR1 and CDR2, looked up from the germline V gene (reference sequence), are LNHDA and SQIVND. The cohort comprised hundreds of healthy bone marrow donors. All cohort members were sampled while nominally healthy, although unrecorded immune exposures were likely present. The donor tested CMV seronegative and was one of the 352 seronegative cohort members. Each donor provided a peripheral blood sample, and peripheral blood mononuclear cells were used for TCR beta sequencing. The Qiagen DNeasy Blood Extraction Kit was used to extract genomic DNA from the blood cell samples.

This TCR was recovered from a man aged 40-49 years in good health and CMV-seronegative. The chain employs TRBV19 and TRBJ2-6, with TRBD1 matching 7 junction bases. The specimen sequenced was PBMCs. The DNA sequence is TGTGCCAGTAGTCGACAGGGAACGGCCAACGTCCTGACTTTC. Translated, it gives CASSRQGTANVLTF.